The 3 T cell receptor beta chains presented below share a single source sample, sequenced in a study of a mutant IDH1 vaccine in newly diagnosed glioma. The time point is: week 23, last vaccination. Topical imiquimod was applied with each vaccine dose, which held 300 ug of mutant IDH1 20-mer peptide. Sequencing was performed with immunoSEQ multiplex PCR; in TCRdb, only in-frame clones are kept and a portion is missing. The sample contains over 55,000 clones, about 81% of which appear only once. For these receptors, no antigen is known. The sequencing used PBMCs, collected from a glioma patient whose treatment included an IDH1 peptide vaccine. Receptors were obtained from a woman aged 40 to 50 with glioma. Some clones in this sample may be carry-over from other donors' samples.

The CDR3 region is CARLSQDFTEAFF. The CDR3, as DNA: TGTGCCAGACTTTCCCAAGACTTCACTGAAGCTTTCTTT. This chain joins TRBV2 and TRBJ1-1; D is ambiguous. The CDR3 loop spans 13 amino acids. Germline CDR1 is SNHLY and CDR2 is FYNNEI. The germline V and J ends were trimmed by 9 bases and 4 bases, with 15 bases remaining between them.

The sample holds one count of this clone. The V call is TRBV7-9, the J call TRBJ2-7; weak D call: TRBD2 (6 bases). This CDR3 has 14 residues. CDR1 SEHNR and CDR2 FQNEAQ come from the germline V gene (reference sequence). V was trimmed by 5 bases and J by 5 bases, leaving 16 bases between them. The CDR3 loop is CASSPGTGINEQYF. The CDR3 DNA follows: TGTGCCAGCAGCCCTGGGACTGGGATTAACGAGCAGTACTTC.

The CDR3, as DNA: TGTGCCAGTAGACTCACCGGGACCTTGAATGAAAAACTGTTTTTT. Its translation: CASRLTGTLNEKLFF. The chain is built from TRBV19 and TRBJ1-4; D may be TRBD1 (5 bases). Between the trimmed V and J ends, which lost 6 bases and 5 bases, there was a span of 16 bases. In germline, CDR1 is LNHDA, CDR2 SQIVND (reference sequence). This CDR3 spans 15 amino acids.